Below, 24 T cell receptor beta chains from the same sample are listed, as sequenced in a study of blood T cell repertoires in COVID-19. Sequenced by immunoSEQ multiplex PCR; TCRdb stores in-frame clones only, minus some. The top ten hold roughly 6% of the sample, which has roughly 190,000 clones, roughly 90% seen once. Material for sequencing was peripheral blood. The receptors were sampled from a woman in her thirties or forties who had recovered from COVID-19.

The V call is TRBV27, the J call TRBJ2-7; 7 bases agree with TRBD2. The CDR3 runs 16 residues. Germline V gives CDR1 MNHEY, CDR2 SMNVEV (reference sequence). The J segment lost 0 bases and the V segment lost 6 bases, leaving 11 bases of the junction unmatched. The CDR3 DNA sequence: TGTGCCAGCAGGGGATTCCCTAGCGGCAGCTCCTACGAGCAGTACTTC. Encoded protein: CASRGFPSGSSYEQYF.

This rearrangement joins TRBV30 to TRBJ2-1, with TRBD2 as a possible D gene (5 bases). Trimming cost V 7 bases and J 2 bases, with 12 bases left between them. Per germline, CDR1 GTSNPN and CDR2 SVGIG (reference sequence). The CDR3 spans 13 residues. This CDR3 is CAFAWEPYNEQFF. DNA of the CDR3: TGTGCCTTCGCTTGGGAGCCCTACAATGAGCAGTTCTTC.

J is TRBJ1-1 and V is TRBV18; D gene ambiguous. Germline CDR1 and CDR2: KGHSH and LQKENI. The CDR3 spans 16 residues. The V gene lost 6 bases and the J gene lost 5 bases, with 22 bases spanning the gap. CDR3 DNA sequence: TGTGCCAGCTCCCTCGGGTCTAACAAGGTGGAGACTGAAGCTTTCTTT. This translates into CASSLGSNKVETEAFF.

This rearrangement joins TRBV19 to TRBJ1-5, with 7 bases aligning to TRBD1. This CDR3 is built from 15 residues. V shed 8 bases, J shed 5 bases, and the junction held 12 bases outside the gene matches. CDR1 is LNHDA and CDR2 is SQIVND in the germline V gene (reference sequence). The CDR3 bases are TGTGCCAGTTCGACAGGGTCAGGGATCTATCAGCCCCAGCATTTT. It translates to CASSTGSGIYQPQHF.

J is TRBJ2-7 and V is TRBV5-4, with a weak D call TRBD2 (5 bases). Per the germline V gene, CDR1 is SGHNT and CDR2 is YYREEE (reference sequence). The ends were cut back, 0 bases at V and 2 bases at J, with 12 bases in the middle. The CDR3 is 15 amino acids. The CDR3 nucleotides read TGTGCCAGCAGCTTGGGAGGCGGGCCAGCCTACGAGCAGTACTTC. Translation: CASSLGGGPAYEQYF.

The chain is built from TRBV6-6 and TRBJ1-1, with a possible D match to TRBD1 (5 bases). V was trimmed by 2 bases and J by 2 bases, leaving 6 bases between them. The CDR3 is 13 residues long. Germline V gene data show CDR1 as MNHNY and CDR2 as SVGAGI (reference sequence). CDR3 nucleotides: TGTGCCAGCAGTTACGGACAAAACACTGAAGCTTTCTTT. Translating gives CASSYGQNTEAFF.

This rearrangement joins TRBV27 to TRBJ1-2; D is unclear. In germline, CDR1 is MNHEY, CDR2 SMNVEV (reference sequence). The length of the CDR3 is 14 residues. Trimming took 2 bases from V and 3 from J, leaving 10 bases between them. CDR3 region: CASSLRGNDYGYTF. DNA of the CDR3: TGTGCCAGCAGTTTAAGAGGGAATGACTATGGCTACACCTTC.

This chain uses TRBV3-1 (or the pseudogene TRBV3-2) with TRBJ2-3; 8 positions agree with TRBD2. Losses at the gene ends were 0 bases for V and 6 bases for J; bases not matched to a gene: 8. CDR3 length: 16 amino acids. Germline V lookup: CDR1 LGHDT, CDR2 YNNKEL (reference sequence). CDR3 sequence (DNA): TGTGCCAGCAGCCAAGATCCCCGGGGGGGTTTGGATACGCAGTATTTT. The encoded protein is CASSQDPRGGLDTQYF.

V usage is TRBV5-4 and J usage is TRBJ2-2; the D is unclear. CDR1 and CDR2 (germline): SGHNT, YYREEE (reference sequence). CDR3 size: 15 residues. Trimming took 0 bases from V and 3 from J, leaving 9 bases between them. The CDR3 bases are TGTGCCAGCAGCTTGGCTAGTACTTACACCGGGGAGCTGTTTTTT. It specifies CASSLASTYTGELFF.

V and J are TRBV9 and TRBJ2-2; D is ambiguous. Looked up from germline, CDR1 is SGDLS and CDR2 is YYNGEE. With 3 bases removed from V and 3 bases from J, the gap between germline ends came to 6 bases. The CDR3 is 13 residues long. The CDR3 nucleotides are TGTGCCAGCAGCGCAGACTACACCGGGGAGCTGTTTTTT. Residues: CASSADYTGELFF.

The CDR3 sequence is CASSQPGQQIGQYF. As DNA, the CDR3 is TGTGCCAGCAGCCAACCGGGACAGCAAATTGGGCAGTACTTC. The chain links TRBV11-1 to TRBJ2-7, with 7 bases lining up with TRBD1. The CDR3 sequence is 14 residues long. J gave up 9 bases and V 5 bases, and 13 bases lay outside the gene matches. Germline V CDR1 and CDR2: SGHAT, FQDESV (reference sequence).

The chain recombines TRBV5-1 with TRBJ2-3; 10 nucleotides agree with TRBD2. Germline-derived CDR1 and CDR2 are SGHRS and YFSETQ. Trimming at V came to 1 base and at J to 4 bases, leaving 6 bases not matched to a gene. This CDR3 has 16 amino acids. The CDR3 DNA reads as TGCGCCAGCAGCTTGTCAGCGGGAGGGCCGGCAGATACGCAGTATTTT. As protein: CASSLSAGGPADTQYF.

The chain combines TRBV6-5 with TRBJ2-1; tentatively, D is TRBD1 (5 bases). The germline V and J ends were trimmed by 2 bases and 11 bases, with 16 bases remaining between them. Germline CDR1 and CDR2: MNHEY and SVGAGI. The CDR3 has 14 amino acids. The CDR3 DNA follows: TGTGCCAGCAGTTACGCGATACAGGAAGGTCAGCAGTTCTTC. Translating gives CASSYAIQEGQQFF.

In this sample, this clone turned up once. The CDR3 sequence is CASSPNYPATGGELFF. As DNA, the CDR3 is TGTGCCAGCAGTCCCAACTACCCAGCGACAGGCGGGGAGCTGTTTTTT. V usage is TRBV6-6 and J usage is TRBJ2-2; maybe TRBD1 (6 bases). This CDR3 is 16 amino acids long. V gave up 5 bases and J gave up 7 bases, with 20 bases separating them. The germline CDR1 and CDR2 sequences are MNHNY and SVGAGI (reference sequence).

The rearrangement uses TRBV19 and TRBJ2-2; 11 positions agree with TRBD2. The CDR3 runs to 16 residues. In germline, CDR1 is LNHDA, CDR2 SQIVND (reference sequence). The ends lost 5 bases at V and 6 bases at J; junction bases unmatched: 8. CDR3 amino acids: CASSRLIAGGSGELFF. In nucleotides, the CDR3 is TGTGCCAGTAGTCGTCTAATAGCGGGAGGGTCCGGGGAGCTGTTTTTT.

The CDR3 DNA reads as TGTGCCAGCAGTGAAAATCCCACCCGGCCTAGTGGCTACACCTTC. This sequence encodes CASSENPTRPSGYTF. The V call is TRBV2, the J call TRBJ1-2, with D uncertain. V gave up 2 bases and J gave up 7 bases, with 17 bases separating them. This CDR3 comprises 15 residues. Germline values: CDR1 SNHLY, CDR2 FYNNEI.

This clone has just one count. The J gene is TRBJ2-1, the V gene TRBV6-5; 11 bases align to TRBD2. The junction had 9 bases not matched to a gene; V was cut back by 7 bases and J by 7 bases. The CDR3 is 15 amino acids. Germline CDR1 reads MNHEY; CDR2 reads SVGAGI. This CDR3 reads CASTLTASGRNEQFF. The CDR3 bases are TGTGCCAGCACCCTAACGGCTAGCGGGAGGAATGAGCAGTTCTTC.

The V call is TRBV5-1, the J call TRBJ2-5; 15 nucleotides match TRBD2. CDR1 is SGHRS, CDR2 YFSETQ, per germline. This CDR3 contains 16 residues. The trim removed 4 bases at V and 4 bases at J, leaving 5 bases unmatched. The CDR3 sequence: CASSPRTSGRGETQYF. CDR3 DNA sequence: TGCGCCAGCAGCCCCAGGACTAGCGGGAGGGGAGAGACCCAGTACTTC. Full variable domain (remainder filled in from reference TRBV5-1 and TRBJ2-5): KAGVTQTPRYLIKTRGQQVTLSCSPISGHRSVSWYQQTPGQGLQFLFEYFSETQRNKGNFPGRFSGRQFSNSRSEMNVSTLELGDSALYLCASSPRTSGRGETQYFGPGTRLLVL.

The gene calls are TRBV7-3 and TRBJ1-1; 7 bases fit TRBD1. This CDR3 spans 13 amino acids. The V gene end was trimmed by 5 bases and the J gene end by 4 bases; junction bases not matched to a gene: 4. The germline V gene has CDR1 SGHTA and CDR2 FQGTGA. CDR3 coding DNA: TGTGCCAGCAGCCGACAGGGAGGCACTGAAGCTTTCTTT. Translating it yields CASSRQGGTEAFF.

This clone showed up many times. The chain links TRBV27 to TRBJ1-2, with a possible D match to TRBD1 (5 bases). Germline V CDR1 and CDR2: MNHEY, SMNVEV (reference sequence). V was clipped by 7 bases and J by 8 bases, with 17 bases between them. The CDR3 extends over 13 amino acids. The CDR3 protein is CASTPGGSGGYTF. CDR3 DNA sequence: TGTGCCAGCACCCCGGGGGGGAGCGGAGGCTACACCTTC.

The V and J genes are TRBV28 and TRBJ1-5, with D maybe TRBD1 (6 bases). The CDR3 length is 14 residues. Germline V gives CDR1 MDHEN, CDR2 SYDVKM. V lost 7 bases to trimming and J lost 4 bases, with 14 bases between them. For the CDR3, the DNA is TGTGCCAGCATTACAGGGCCCGCGAATCAGCCCCAGCATTTT. Amino acids: CASITGPANQPQHF. Filled out from reference TRBV28 and TRBJ1-5, the complete variable domain reads DVKVTQSSRYLVKRTGEKVFLECVQDMDHENMFWYRQDPGLGLRLIYFSYDVKMKEKGDIPEGYSVSREKKERFSLILESASTNQTSMYLCASITGPANQPQHFGDGTRLSIL.

J is TRBJ2-7 and V is TRBV7-2; D possibly corresponds to TRBD2 (5 bases). There are 14 residues in the CDR3. Germline CDR1 SGHTA, CDR2 FQGNSA. Deletions cut 0 bases from V and 3 bases from J, with 9 bases between. The CDR3 loop reads CASSLAEASYEQYF. The CDR3 DNA reads as TGTGCCAGCAGCTTAGCGGAGGCAAGCTACGAGCAGTACTTC.

The chain employs TRBV2 and TRBJ1-5; weak D call: TRBD1 (6 bases). Germline CDR1 reads SNHLY; CDR2 reads FYNNEI. The V end was cut by 4 bases, the J end by 3 bases, with 13 bases between. CDR3 size: 15 residues. The CDR3 nucleotides are TGTGCCAGCAGTGCCCAAGGGGGTATCAATCAGCCCCAGCATTTT. This encodes CASSAQGGINQPQHF.

The V and J genes are TRBV6-7 and TRBJ1-1, with 8 bases that match TRBD1. TRBV6-7 is assigned to the ORF class and has an uncertain function. V dropped 10 bases and J dropped 5; count of bases not matched to a gene: 9. This CDR3 is built from 13 residues. CDR3 bases: TGTGCCATTCCCACCAGGGGGCTGACTGAAGCTTTCTTT. It is translated as CAIPTRGLTEAFF.